Shown below are 3 T cell receptor beta chains from a single sample sequenced in a study of early T cells in non-severe SARS-CoV-2 infection. TCRdb redid the calling of the 5' RACE reads with MiXCR, one entry per CDR3 protein. Among around 25,000 distinct CDR3 sequences listed, less than 7% were seen once. Source material: whole blood. The source is an adult who was a healthcare worker with PCR-confirmed SARS-CoV-2 infection or an uninfected control (not recorded which).

V and J are TRBV28 and TRBJ2-7; 11 positions match TRBD1. The CDR3 consists of 14 residues. Germline V gene lookup returns CDR1 MDHEN and CDR2 SYDVKM. V lost 6 bases and J lost 7; bases outside the gene matches: 8. CDR3 amino acids: CASRRGQGAREQYF. CDR3 bases: TGTGCCAGCAGACGCGGACAGGGGGCGAGGGAGCAGTACTTC.

This clonotype was seen repeatedly, ten times or more. The chain uses TRBV12-3 or TRBV12-4 and TRBJ2-3; TRBD1 matches 10 bases. CDR3 size: 15 residues. Germline trimming cut 6 bases from V and 1 base from J; bases unmatched to any gene: 4. CDR3 coding DNA: TGTGCCAGCAGACCGGGGACAGGGGGCACAGATACGCAGTATTTT. It encodes CASRPGTGGTDTQYF.

In its sample, this clonotype was seen a few times. The V and J genes are TRBV5-1 and TRBJ2-5; perhaps TRBD2 as D (7 bases). Trimming left V 0 bases short and J 3 bases short, with 12 bases between. This CDR3 region has 15 residues. CDR1 is SGHRS and CDR2 is YFSETQ in the germline V gene. CDR3 in amino acids: CASSLVGGEEETQYF. Here the CDR3 DNA reads TGCGCCAGCAGCTTGGTAGGGGGGGAAGAAGAGACCCAGTACTTC.